This T cell receptor (beta chain) is drawn from a study of immune evolution from preneoplasia to lung adenocarcinoma. General study results and limits: Normal lung had the highest top T cell clone frequencies. Later-stage lesions seemingly showed higher T cell density and diversity than normal lung.

Method: immunoSEQ multiplex PCR; TCRdb's copy keeps in-frame clones and lacks some. The sample includes about 3,600 clones, over 65% seen only once; the top ten take around 13%. Turning to this clone: The target antigen is unknown.

H&E slides confirmed each diagnosis, reviewed by two pathologists independently. This CDR3 has 15 residues. Germline CDR1 and CDR2: MNHEY and SMNVEV (reference sequence). V was shortened by 6 bases and J by 3 bases, with 12 bases between the two germline ends. Sequenced material: FFPE adjacent normal lung tissue. The V gene is TRBV27, the J gene TRBJ2-6, with D uncertain. This TCR was sampled from a person aged 65-85 years with lung adenocarcinoma. CDR3 bases: TGTGCCAGCAGCCAAAGGGTGCTTGGGGCCAACGTCCTGACTTTC. It translates to CASSQRVLGANVLTF.